This TCR beta chain was obtained from a study of spatial heterogeneity in lung cancer. Across the study: Detection consistently captured more beta-chain sequences than alpha-chain sequences.

This clonotype was detected a few times. The time point here: sample taken at primary tumor resection. There were 65 or so donors, all of them untreated patients with early-stage non-small cell lung cancer. Sequencing covered unsorted whole RNA taken from tumor, nontumor lung or frozen PBMC. Each TCR cDNA molecule bore a unique molecular identifier. TCRdb independently ran MiXCR on the 5' RACE reads; one entry per CDR3 protein. Of some 40,000 distinct CDR3 sequences in the sample, about 5% were seen once. CDR1 LNHDA and CDR2 SQIVND come from the germline V gene (reference sequence). Trimming took 1 base from V and 0 from J, leaving 7 bases between them. CDR3 length: 14 amino acids.

This clonotype originated in a female donor with early-stage non-small cell lung cancer. The J gene is TRBJ2-7, the V gene TRBV19; no clear D gene. The source material was PBMCs, sampled at surgery. The CDR3 DNA is TGTGCCAGTAGTATAGCGGGCACCTCCTACGAGCAGTACTTC. This gives the protein CASSIAGTSYEQYF.